The sequence of this TCR beta chain was determined in a study of T cells in tumors after PD-1 blockade. Across the study: A subset received ongoing vismodegib 150 mg daily alongside anti-PD-1 therapy. Tumor samples averaged approximately 26,000 templates (range roughly 554-100,000) and some 6,000 unique clonotypes. Study outcomes and limitations: Expanded exhausted CD8+ clones after therapy were mostly novel clonotypes. Some novel exhausted tumor clones appeared in pre-treatment blood, suggesting peripheral recruitment.

This clone was seen just once. Its antigen is undetermined. The length of the CDR3 is 14 residues. J lost 4 bases, V lost 7 bases, and 3 bases had no gene match. Germline lookup yields CDR1 LNHDA and CDR2 SQIVND (reference sequence). Libraries were prepared by immunoSEQ multiplex PCR; TCRdb keeps only in-frame clonotypes and omits some of them. There are 5,000 or so clones in the sample; approximately 64% occur only once, and over 5% lies in the top ten. The specimen was tumor tissue, collected before anti-PD-1 treatment. This chain links TRBV19 with TRBJ2-1; 11 bases line up with TRBD2. The TCR comes from a human donor with basal cell carcinoma. In DNA, the CDR3 is TGTGCCAGTAAGACTAGCGGGGCATACAATGAGCAGTTCTTC. It encodes CASKTSGAYNEQFF.